The 5 T cell receptor beta chains reported below all come from one sample, sequenced in a study of human T cells and chemical hapten exposure. TCRdb redid the calling of the RACE reads with MiXCR, one entry per CDR3 protein. The sample contains 360,000 or so distinct CDR3 sequences, roughly 6.3% of which appear only once. As to time point: patch test 2, 6 weeks after DPC sensitization. Specified treatment: therapeutic diphenylcyclopropenone sensitization with weekly scalp DPC. The sequencing here drew on whole blood, taken in connection with sensitization to the hapten diphenylcyclopropenone (DPC). Receptors originate from a woman between 18 and 29 years old with alopecia areata. Some clones in this sample may be carry-over from other donors' samples.

This clonotype has a count of ten or more. The chain employs TRBV12-3 or TRBV12-4 and TRBJ1-2; tentatively, D is TRBD1 (5 bases). V lost 3 bases, J lost 2 bases, and 13 bases lay in between. The CDR3 has 15 residues. The CDR3 reads CASSLAGGPNYGYTF. The CDR3 DNA reads TGTGCCAGCAGTTTGGCCGGGGGTCCCAACTATGGCTACACCTTC.

Many counts were recorded for this clonotype. CDR3 amino acids: CASSQRGGLYNEQFF. Written as DNA, the CDR3 is TGTGCCAGCAGCCAACGCGGGGGCCTGTACAATGAGCAGTTCTTC. This chain connects TRBV11-2 to TRBJ2-1; TRBD2 is a possible D gene (7 bases). CDR1 is SGHAT, CDR2 FQNNGV, per germline. The V and J ends lost 5 bases and 4 bases respectively, with 15 bases between them. There are 15 residues in the CDR3.

The gene calls are TRBV5-5 and TRBJ2-2; 9 nucleotides line up with TRBD2. This CDR3 spans 16 amino acids. V shed 2 bases, J shed 1 base, and the junction held 3 bases outside the gene matches. Per germline, CDR1 SGHKS and CDR2 YYEKEE (reference sequence). CDR3 DNA sequence: TGTGCCAGCAGCTTCACTAGCGGGCAGAACACCGGGGAGCTGTTTTTT. Its translation is CASSFTSGQNTGELFF.

This clonotype was found a few times. The chain carries TRBV7-9 and TRBJ2-3; D remains ambiguous. Trimming shortened V by 5 bases and J by 3 bases, and 18 bases separated the two germline ends. Germline V gives CDR1 SEHNR, CDR2 FQNEAQ (reference sequence). There are 16 residues in the CDR3. CDR3 nucleotides: TGTGCCAGCAGCCCACGTTCCCGGGCCGGGACAGATACGCAGTATTTT. Translating it yields CASSPRSRAGTDTQYF.

This clonotype was seen many times. The V call is TRBV25-1, the J call TRBJ1-1; D might be TRBD1 (5 bases). Germline V CDR1 and CDR2: MGHDK, SYGVNS. The CDR3 is made up of 13 amino acids. V was pared by 2 bases and J by 4 bases, with 8 bases between. Here the CDR3 reads CASSEPGTTEAFF. In DNA form, the CDR3 reads TGTGCCAGCAGTGAACCAGGGACCACTGAAGCTTTCTTT.